This T cell receptor beta chain was obtained from a study of shared clonotypes between healthy human individuals. General observations from the study: Against clonotypes common to all four donors, non-shared ones had lower generation probabilities.

In the case of this clone: Its antigen is not identified.

Both subsets, CD45RA+ naive and CD45RA-negative memory, were split from the CD4+ cells. Deep level was the assay's run setting. How the authors handled the data: ImmunoSEQ junction-only sequences lacked quality scores, so their filtering differed. The data were produced by immunoSEQ multiplex PCR, yet TCRdb's version contains in-frame clones alone and is incomplete. Clone size and V and J calls were adopted from that table, with D and trimming inferred from the DNA. This repertoire shows roughly 700,000 clones, around 72% found once; its top ten account for approximately 1.7%. The CDR3 sequence is 13 residues long. V lost 4 bases and J lost 7; bases outside the gene matches: 4. Germline CDR1 SQVTM, CDR2 ANQGSEA.

The clonotype comes from a woman between 25 and 40 years old in good health. This chain uses TRBV29-1 with TRBJ2-1; TRBD2 matches at 10 bases. Material for sequencing was memory CD4+ T cells sorted from blood. Described subset: CD45RA-negative fraction. The CDR3 region has the DNA TGCAGCGTTGGGGCTAGCGGGAGTAATGAGCAGTTCTTC. Its translation is CSVGASGSNEQFF.